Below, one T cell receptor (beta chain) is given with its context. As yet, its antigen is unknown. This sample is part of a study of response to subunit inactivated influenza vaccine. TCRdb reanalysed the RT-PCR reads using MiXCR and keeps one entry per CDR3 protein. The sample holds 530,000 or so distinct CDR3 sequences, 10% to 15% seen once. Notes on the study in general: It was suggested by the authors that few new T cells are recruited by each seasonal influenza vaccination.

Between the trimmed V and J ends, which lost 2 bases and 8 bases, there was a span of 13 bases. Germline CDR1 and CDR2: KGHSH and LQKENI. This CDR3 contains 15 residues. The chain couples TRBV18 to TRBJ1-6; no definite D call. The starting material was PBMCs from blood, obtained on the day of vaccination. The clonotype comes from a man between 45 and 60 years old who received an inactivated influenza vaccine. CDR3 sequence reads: CASSPGRPGDSPLHF. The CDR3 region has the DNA TGTGCCAGCTCACCAGGGCGGCCCGGGGATTCACCCCTCCACTTT.